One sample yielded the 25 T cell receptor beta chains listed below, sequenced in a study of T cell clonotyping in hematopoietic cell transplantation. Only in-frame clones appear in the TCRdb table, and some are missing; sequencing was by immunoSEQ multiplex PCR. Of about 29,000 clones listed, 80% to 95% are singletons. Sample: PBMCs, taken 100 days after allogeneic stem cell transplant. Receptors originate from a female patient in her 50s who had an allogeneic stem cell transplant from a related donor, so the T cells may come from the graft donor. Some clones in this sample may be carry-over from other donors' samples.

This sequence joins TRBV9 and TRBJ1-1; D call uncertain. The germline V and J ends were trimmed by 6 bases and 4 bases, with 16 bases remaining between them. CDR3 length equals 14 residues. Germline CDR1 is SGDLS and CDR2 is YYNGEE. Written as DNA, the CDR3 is TGTGCCAGCATCCCCTTCGAGACGACCACTGAAGCTTTCTTT. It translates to CASIPFETTTEAFF.

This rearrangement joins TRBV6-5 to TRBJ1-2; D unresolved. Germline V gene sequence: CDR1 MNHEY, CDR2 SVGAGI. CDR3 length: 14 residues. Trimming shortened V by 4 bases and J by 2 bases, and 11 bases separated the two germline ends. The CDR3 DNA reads TGTGCCAGCAGTTTCCGAGTGGGCAACTATGGCTACACCTTC. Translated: CASSFRVGNYGYTF.

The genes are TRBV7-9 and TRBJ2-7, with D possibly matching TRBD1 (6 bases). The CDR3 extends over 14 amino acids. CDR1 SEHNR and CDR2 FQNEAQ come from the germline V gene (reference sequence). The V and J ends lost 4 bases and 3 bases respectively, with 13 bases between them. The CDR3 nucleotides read TGTGCCAGCAGCTCCCGGGACATGTTCTACGAGCAGTACTTC. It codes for CASSSRDMFYEQYF.

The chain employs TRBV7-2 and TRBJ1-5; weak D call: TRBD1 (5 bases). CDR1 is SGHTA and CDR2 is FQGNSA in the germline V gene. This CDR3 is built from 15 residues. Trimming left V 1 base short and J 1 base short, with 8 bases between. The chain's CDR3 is CASSLVTGSNQPQHF. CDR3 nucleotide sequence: TGTGCCAGCAGCTTAGTTACAGGCAGCAATCAGCCCCAGCATTTT.

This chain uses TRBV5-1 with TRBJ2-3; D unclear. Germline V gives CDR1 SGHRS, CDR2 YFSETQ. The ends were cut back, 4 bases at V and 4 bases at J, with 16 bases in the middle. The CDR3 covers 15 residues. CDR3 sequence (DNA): TGCGCCAGCAGCCCCGCCCTAGGCAGCGCAGATACGCAGTATTTT. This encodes CASSPALGSADTQYF. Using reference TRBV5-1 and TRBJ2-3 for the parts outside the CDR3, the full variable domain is KAGVTQTPRYLIKTRGQQVTLSCSPISGHRSVSWYQQTPGQGLQFLFEYFSETQRNKGNFPGRFSGRQFSNSRSEMNVSTLELGDSALYLCASSPALGSADTQYFGPGTRLTVL.

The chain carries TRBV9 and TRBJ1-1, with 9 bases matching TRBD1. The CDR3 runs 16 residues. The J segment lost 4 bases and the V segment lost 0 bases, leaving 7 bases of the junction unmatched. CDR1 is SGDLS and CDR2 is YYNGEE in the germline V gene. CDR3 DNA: TGTGCCAGCAGCGTAGTGGGACAGGGTGGGGGCACTGAAGCTTTCTTT. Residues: CASSVVGQGGGTEAFF.

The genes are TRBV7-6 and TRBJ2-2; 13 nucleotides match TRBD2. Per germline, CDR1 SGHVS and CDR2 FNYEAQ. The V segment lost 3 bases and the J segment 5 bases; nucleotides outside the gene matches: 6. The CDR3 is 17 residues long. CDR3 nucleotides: TGTGCCAGCAGCTTTACTAGCGGGGGGGCACGAACCGGGGAGCTGTTTTTT. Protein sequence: CASSFTSGGARTGELFF.

The CDR3 spells CASSLWEQRSNTEAFF. CDR3 DNA: TGCGCCAGCAGCTTGTGGGAACAGCGATCTAACACTGAAGCTTTCTTT. The J gene is TRBJ1-1, the V gene TRBV5-1; D not resolved. The V end was cut by 1 base, the J end by 2 bases, with 15 bases between. The CDR3 extends over 16 amino acids. Per germline, CDR1 SGHRS and CDR2 YFSETQ.

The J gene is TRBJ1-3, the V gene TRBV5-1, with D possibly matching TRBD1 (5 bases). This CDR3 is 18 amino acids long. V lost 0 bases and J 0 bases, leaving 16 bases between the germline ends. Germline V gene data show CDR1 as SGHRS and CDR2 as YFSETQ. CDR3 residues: CASSLDRSLAGSGNTIYF. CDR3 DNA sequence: TGCGCCAGCAGCTTGGACAGGTCCCTCGCCGGCTCTGGAAACACCATATATTTT.

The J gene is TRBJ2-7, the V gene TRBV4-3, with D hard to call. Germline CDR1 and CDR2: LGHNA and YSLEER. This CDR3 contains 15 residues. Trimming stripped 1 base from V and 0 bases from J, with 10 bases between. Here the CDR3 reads CASSQGISSSYEQYF. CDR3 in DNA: TGCGCCAGCAGCCAAGGTATCAGTAGCTCCTACGAGCAGTACTTC.

The DNA for the CDR3 is TGTGCCAGCAGCCCGCCATTTTATGGAGGCACCGGGGAGCTGTTTTTT. Translation gives CASSPPFYGGTGELFF. The V and J genes are TRBV11-2 and TRBJ2-2; maybe TRBD2 (5 bases). Trimming stripped 5 bases from V and 4 bases from J, with 17 bases between. Germline V lookup: CDR1 SGHAT, CDR2 FQNNGV. This CDR3 region has 16 residues.

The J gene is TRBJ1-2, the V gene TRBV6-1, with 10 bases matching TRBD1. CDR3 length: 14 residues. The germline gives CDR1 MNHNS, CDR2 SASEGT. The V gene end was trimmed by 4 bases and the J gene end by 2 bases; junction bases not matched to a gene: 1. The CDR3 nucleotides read TGTGCCAGCAGTGCGGGACAGGGGAACTATGGCTACACCTTC. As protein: CASSAGQGNYGYTF.

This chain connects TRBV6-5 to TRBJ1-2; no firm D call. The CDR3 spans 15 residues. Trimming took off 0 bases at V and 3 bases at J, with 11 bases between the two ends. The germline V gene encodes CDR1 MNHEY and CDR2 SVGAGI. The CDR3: CASSYSMSRHYGYTF. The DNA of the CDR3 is TGTGCCAGCAGTTACTCGATGTCCAGGCACTATGGCTACACCTTC.

CDR3 sequence reads: CAITRQGAENYGYTF. The CDR3 DNA reads as TGTGCCATCACCCGACAGGGCGCGGAAAACTATGGCTACACCTTC. V is TRBV10-3 and J is TRBJ1-2, with 7 nucleotides matching TRBD1. Germline CDR1 reads ENHRY; CDR2 reads SYGVKD. The CDR3 extends over 15 amino acids. The trim removed 7 bases at V and 2 bases at J, leaving 10 bases unmatched.

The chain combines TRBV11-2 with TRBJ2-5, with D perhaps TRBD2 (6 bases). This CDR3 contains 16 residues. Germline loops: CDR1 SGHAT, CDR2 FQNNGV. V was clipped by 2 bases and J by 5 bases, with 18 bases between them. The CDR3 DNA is TGTGCCAGCAGCTTACCACCGCGGGACTGGGGGGAGACCCAGTACTTC. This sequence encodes CASSLPPRDWGETQYF.

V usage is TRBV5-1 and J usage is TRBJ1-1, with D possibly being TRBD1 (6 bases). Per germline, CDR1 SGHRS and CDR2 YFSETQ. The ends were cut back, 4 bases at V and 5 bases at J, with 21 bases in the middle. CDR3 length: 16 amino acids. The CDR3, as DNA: TGCGCCAGCAGCCCCCGGACAGTCGGGGAACGGACTGAAGCTTTCTTT. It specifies CASSPRTVGERTEAFF.

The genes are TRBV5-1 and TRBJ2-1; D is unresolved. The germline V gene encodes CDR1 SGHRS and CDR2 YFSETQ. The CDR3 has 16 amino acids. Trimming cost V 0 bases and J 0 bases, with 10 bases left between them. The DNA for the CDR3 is TGCGCCAGCAGCTTGGAAGGCGCGAGCTCCTACAATGAGCAGTTCTTC. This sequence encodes CASSLEGASSYNEQFF.

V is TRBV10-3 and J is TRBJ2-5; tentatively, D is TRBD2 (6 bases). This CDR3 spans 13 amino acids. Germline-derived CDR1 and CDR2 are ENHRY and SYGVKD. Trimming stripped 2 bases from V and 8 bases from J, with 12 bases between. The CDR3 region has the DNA TGTGCCATCAGTGAGGGGACCGGGACTACCCAGTACTTC. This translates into CAISEGTGTTQYF.

The CDR3 DNA follows: TGCAGCGTTTCAGACAGAGACTACGAGCAGTACTTC. This gives the protein CSVSDRDYEQYF. This chain uses TRBV29-1 with TRBJ2-7; a weak D match, TRBD1 (5 bases). Germline V CDR1 and CDR2: SQVTM, ANQGSEA. V gave up 5 bases and J gave up 3 bases, with 11 bases separating them. The CDR3 contains 12 residues.

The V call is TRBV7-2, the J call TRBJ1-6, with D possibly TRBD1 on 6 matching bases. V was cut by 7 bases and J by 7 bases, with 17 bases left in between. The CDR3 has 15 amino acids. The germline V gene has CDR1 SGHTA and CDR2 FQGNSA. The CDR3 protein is CASNTGAEPNSPLHF. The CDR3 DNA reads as TGTGCCAGCAACACGGGGGCAGAACCCAATTCACCCCTCCACTTT.

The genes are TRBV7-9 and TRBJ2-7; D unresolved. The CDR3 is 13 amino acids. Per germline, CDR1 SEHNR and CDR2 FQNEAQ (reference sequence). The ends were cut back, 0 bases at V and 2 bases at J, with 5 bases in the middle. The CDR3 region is CASSLAGPYEQYF. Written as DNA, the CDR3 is TGTGCCAGCAGCTTAGCCGGACCCTACGAGCAGTACTTC.

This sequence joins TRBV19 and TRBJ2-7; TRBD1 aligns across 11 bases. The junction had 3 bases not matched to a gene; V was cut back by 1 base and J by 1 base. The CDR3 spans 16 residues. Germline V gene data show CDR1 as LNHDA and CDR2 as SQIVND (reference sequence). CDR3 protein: CASSIGTGGASYEQYF. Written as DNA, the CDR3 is TGTGCCAGTAGTATAGGGACAGGGGGCGCGTCCTACGAGCAGTACTTC.

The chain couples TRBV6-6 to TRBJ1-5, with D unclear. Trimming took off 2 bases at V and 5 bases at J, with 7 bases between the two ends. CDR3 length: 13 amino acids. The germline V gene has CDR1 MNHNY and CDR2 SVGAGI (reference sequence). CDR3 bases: TGTGCCAGCAGTTACGAGTCAGATCAGCCCCAGCATTTT. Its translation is CASSYESDQPQHF.

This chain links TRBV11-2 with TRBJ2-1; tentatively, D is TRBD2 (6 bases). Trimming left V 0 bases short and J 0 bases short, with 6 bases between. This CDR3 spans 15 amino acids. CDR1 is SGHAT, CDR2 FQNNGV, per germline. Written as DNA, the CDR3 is TGTGCCAGCAGCTTAGACGGGAGCTCCTACAATGAGCAGTTCTTC. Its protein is CASSLDGSSYNEQFF.

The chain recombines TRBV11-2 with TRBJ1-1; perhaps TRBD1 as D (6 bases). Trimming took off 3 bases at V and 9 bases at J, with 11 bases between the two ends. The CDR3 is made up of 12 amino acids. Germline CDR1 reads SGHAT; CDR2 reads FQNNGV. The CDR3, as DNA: TGTGCCAGCAGCTTTGTGGGACAAAAAGCTTTCTTT. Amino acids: CASSFVGQKAFF.